This T cell receptor (beta chain) originates from a study of neurological immune-mediated disorders. The V gene lost 6 bases and the J gene lost 1 base, with 15 bases spanning the gap. The CDR3 extends over 14 amino acids. Germline CDR1 is SQVTM and CDR2 is ANQGSEA. Using its own MiXCR run on the 5' RACE reads, TCRdb lists one record per CDR3 protein. Seen here are 80,000 to 85,000 distinct CDR3 sequences, just over 2.5% observed once, and the top ten hold about 1%. This clonotype was counted at least ten times. The TCR sequence derives from a woman in her twenties or thirties with multiple sclerosis. The chain couples TRBV29-1 to TRBJ1-1, with a weak D call TRBD1 (6 bases). Sequencing was carried out using PBMCs. This chain's CDR3 is CSVERGQQNTEAFF. CDR3 sequence (DNA): TGCAGCGTCGAACGCGGACAGCAGAACACTGAAGCTTTCTTT.